Sequencing of this TCR beta chain was carried out in a study of beta chain features in type 1 diabetes (dated by TCRdb to the late 2010s). Regarding the research as a whole: Mean age, gender distribution, total cell number and subset yield were not different between patients and healthy donors. A total of approximately 110,000,000 sorted cells were examined across all samples, and a strong correlation was observed between cell number per subset and RNA yield. In the study, TCRB repertoires of sorted circulating CD4+ T cell subsets from recently diagnosed type 1 diabetes patients were compared with those of matched healthy donors. Whereas all 28 donors provided naive and central memory subsets, regulatory and stem cell-like memory subsets were isolated from just 8 patients and roughly eight healthy donors. The research as a whole found: In all four CD4+ subsets, TCRB CDR3 length was moderately but significantly shorter in type 1 diabetes patients. Naive, central memory and regulatory TCRB repertoires appeared to be more alike among patients than among healthy donors. Because cDNA rather than genomic DNA was sequenced, highly expressing activated cells could have been over-represented, although no difference in activation and CD3 levels was found between groups. PCR may preferentially amplify shorter templates, but because patient and control samples were amplified and corrected together, any resulting skew would affect both groups equally. Fewer insertions and more nucleotide deletions at VDJ recombination sites were observed in patients with type 1 diabetes, implying thymic rearrangement abnormalities. Because the HLA sub-analyses included only small numbers of individuals, any influence of HLA type on TCRB rearrangement was left unresolved.

The High Capacity cDNA Reverse Transcription Kit was used to reverse transcribe all of the isolated RNA, meaning that expressed TCRB transcripts were what got sequenced. Deep immunoSEQ sequencing was performed on naive, central memory and regulatory T cell samples, with an average of around 3.5 million total reads per sample. Sorted cells were lysed in RLT buffer and RNA was extracted with DNase-treated RNeasy Micro or Mini kits, depending on cell number. To prevent cross-contamination, each cell subset was processed individually, whereas patient and healthy donor samples were processed jointly. The immunoSEQ multiplex PCR was used to amplify TCRB sequences from cDNA, generating 87-bp fragments that spanned the CDR3 region. Sequencing of the amplicons was performed on the Illumina HiSeq platform. The authors' pipeline ran thus. Synthetic template baselines were used to correct PCR bias computationally, reads within Hamming distance 2 were collapsed together, and singletons that could not be merged were discarded. By aligning reads against IMGT, V, D and J genes, CDR3 length, and insertions or deletions at six rearrangement sites were assigned. Within each subset, clonotype counts were normalized to the number of sorted cells before true diversity and Gini coefficients were calculated with the tcR R package. Repertoire sharing was quantified using the overlap coefficient calculated on TCRB nucleotide sequences. In its TCRdb copy, this immuneACCESS table keeps in-frame sequences only and misses some clones. Where compared with another copy, unresolved V genes explain less than half of these, and the others have no known cause. D and trimming come from the DNA, and the V and J calls and clone size come from that table. For this sample there are some 350,000 clones; 9.6% appear just once. The ten largest clones represent about 0.64% of the sample.

From the cysteine through the phenylalanine, the CDR3 covers 15 amino acids. Only the CDR3 part of the read is kept: 45 bases, read in frame from the first base. Reading the germline V gene gives CDR1 SGHTA and CDR2 FQGNSA. At the junction V is shortened by 5 bases and J by 4 bases; bases outside the gene matches: 5. A single peripheral blood draw of around 0.11 L on average was collected from each donor into heparinised tubes. A BD FACSAria II was used to sort naive, central memory, regulatory and stem cell-like memory CD4+ T cells with a panel that included CD45RO, CCR7, CD25, CD127, CD95 and CD27. All sorted populations exceeded 95% purity. Right away, PBMCs were isolated by Lymphoprep density gradient centrifugation and were stained directly, with no culture step. So that batch effects would be minimized, each experiment stained and sorted samples in pairs, pairing one healthy donor with one patient.

For this clone: Its specific antigen is unknown. Per-base quality was not reported, and no clone a single base away is much larger than it.

Sequenced input: central memory CD4+ T cells from blood. Here the chain combines TRBV7-2 and TRBJ2-1, with TRBD2 matching 10 junction bases. This TCR was sampled from a man aged 30-40 years with type 1 diabetes. The DNA reads TGTGCCAGCAGCGCAACTAGCGGGAATTACAATGAGCAGTTCTTC. Translation gives CASSATSGNYNEQFF.